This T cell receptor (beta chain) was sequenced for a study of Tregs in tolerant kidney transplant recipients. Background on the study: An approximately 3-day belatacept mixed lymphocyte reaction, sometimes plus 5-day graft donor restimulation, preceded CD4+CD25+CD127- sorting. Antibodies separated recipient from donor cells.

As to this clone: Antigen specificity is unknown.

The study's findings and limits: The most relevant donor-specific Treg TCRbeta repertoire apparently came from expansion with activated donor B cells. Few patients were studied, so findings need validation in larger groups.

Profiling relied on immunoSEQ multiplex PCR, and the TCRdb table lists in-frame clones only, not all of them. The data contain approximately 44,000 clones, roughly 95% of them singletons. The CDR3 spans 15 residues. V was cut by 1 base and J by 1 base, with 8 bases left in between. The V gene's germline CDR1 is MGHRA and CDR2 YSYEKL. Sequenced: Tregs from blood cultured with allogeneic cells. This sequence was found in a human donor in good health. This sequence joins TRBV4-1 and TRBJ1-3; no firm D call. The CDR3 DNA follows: TGCGCCAGCAGCCAAGCGCGAGCTTCTGGAAACACCATATATTTT. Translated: CASSQARASGNTIYF.